This passage covers 29 T cell receptor beta chains from one sample sequenced in a study. Treg sorting used a CD4+CD25+CD127-/low gate. TCRdb reanalysed the 5' RACE reads using MiXCR and keeps one entry per CDR3 protein. Found here are 35,000 to 50,000 distinct CDR3 sequences, roughly a fifth of them singletons; the top ten hold about 4%. What was sequenced was Tregs sorted from blood. Source of these receptors: a female donor with breast cancer.

This clonotype was seen ten or more times. This chain connects TRBV4-1 to TRBJ1-6; the match to TRBD1 covers 8 bases. The germline V gene has CDR1 MGHRA and CDR2 YSYEKL. This CDR3 comprises 16 residues. After removal of 1 base from V and 7 bases from J, the junction contained 6 bases not matched to a gene. The CDR3 sequence is CASSQVRGHTNSPLHF. CDR3 in DNA: TGCGCCAGCAGCCAAGTCAGGGGGCATACGAATTCACCCCTCCACTTT.

This chain links TRBV7-8 with TRBJ1-2; D is undetermined. Germline-derived CDR1 and CDR2 are SGHVS and FQNEAQ. The CDR3 is 13 amino acids. Trimming removed 5 bases at V and 5 bases at J, with 12 bases between. CDR3 region: CASSLTGFYGYTF. The CDR3 DNA reads TGTGCCAGCAGCCTTACGGGTTTTTATGGCTACACCTTC.

V and J are TRBV5-1 and TRBJ2-5, with D possibly being TRBD1 (5 bases). V was clipped by 3 bases and J by 5 bases, with 17 bases between them. Germline CDR1 is SGHRS and CDR2 is YFSETQ. The CDR3 spans 15 residues. The CDR3: CASSWTISKRETQYF. In DNA, the CDR3 is TGCGCCAGCAGCTGGACAATATCTAAGAGGGAGACCCAGTACTTC.

This clonotype was counted only a few times. The gene calls are TRBV5-1 and TRBJ2-2, with TRBD2 matching 7 bases. Per the germline V gene, CDR1 is SGHRS and CDR2 is YFSETQ. This CDR3 comprises 17 residues. Losses at the gene ends were 0 bases for V and 8 bases for J; bases not matched to a gene: 13. For the CDR3, the DNA is TGCGCCAGCAGCTTGGATGGCGCTAGCGGAGGGGTTGGGGAGCTGTTTTTT. Its translation: CASSLDGASGGVGELFF.

This clonotype occurred a few times. This rearrangement joins TRBV7-3 to TRBJ1-2, with 9 bases lining up with TRBD1. The CDR3 totals 15 residues. Germline V gene data show CDR1 as SGHTA and CDR2 as FQGTGA. J was trimmed by 6 bases and V by 5 bases; bases with no gene match: 10. In nucleotides, the CDR3 is TGTGCCAGCAGCCCTCAGGGTGGGACAGGGAATGGCTACACCTTC. This encodes CASSPQGGTGNGYTF. Full variable domain (missing parts from reference TRBV7-3 and TRBJ1-2): GAGVSQTPSNKVTEKGKYVELRCDPISGHTALYWYRQSLGQGPEFLIYFQGTGAADDSGLPNDRFFAVRPEGSVSTLKIQRTERGDSAVYLCASSPQGGTGNGYTFGSGTRLTVV.

This clonotype was detected ten times or more. This chain uses TRBV5-1 with TRBJ2-7; 10 nucleotides agree with TRBD1. Germline values: CDR1 SGHRS, CDR2 YFSETQ. V lost 4 bases and J lost 6; bases outside the gene matches: 10. This CDR3 has 15 residues. In nucleotides, the CDR3 is TGCGCCAGCAGCCACGGGACAGGGGATGGTTCCGAGCAGTACTTC. Protein sequence: CASSHGTGDGSEQYF.

There are a few counts of this clonotype. The V gene is TRBV20-1, the J gene TRBJ2-1; the match to TRBD2 covers 15 bases. The V gene end was trimmed by 3 bases and the J gene end by 8 bases; junction bases not matched to a gene: 11. The germline gives CDR1 DFQATT, CDR2 SNEGSKA (reference sequence). This CDR3 is 17 amino acids long. Here the CDR3 reads CSASNSGLAGGSHEQFF. CDR3 bases: TGCAGTGCTAGCAACTCGGGACTAGCGGGAGGATCCCATGAGCAGTTCTTC.

This clonotype has just a few counts. This chain uses TRBV29-1 with TRBJ1-2; a possible D gene is TRBD1 (5 bases). This CDR3 is 13 amino acids long. CDR1 and CDR2 (germline): SQVTM, ANQGSEA. The V end lost 7 bases, the J end lost 7 bases, and 19 bases lay between the germline ends. The CDR3 spells CSGRDPLRGGYTF. In DNA form, the CDR3 reads TGCAGCGGACGGGACCCCCTAAGGGGTGGCTACACCTTC.

Comments on this clonotype: Just one base apart from a much larger clone, this may be a read error. The rearrangement joins TRBV4-3 to TRBJ1-6, with D possibly being TRBD1 (6 bases). This CDR3 spans 15 amino acids. CDR1 is LGHNA and CDR2 is YSLEER in the germline V gene. CDR3 DNA: TGCGCCGGCAGCCAAGGGGGATACCCTAATTCACCCCTCCACTTT. Amino acid sequence: CAGSQGGYPNSPLHF.

This clonotype was picked up a small number of times. The J gene is TRBJ1-4, the V gene TRBV20-1; 7 bases align to TRBD1. Per the germline V gene, CDR1 is DFQATT and CDR2 is SNEGSKA (reference sequence). The CDR3 is 14 residues long. Trimming took 6 bases from V and 3 from J; bases not matched to a gene: 7. This CDR3 is CSATWDRANEKLFF. CDR3 nucleotides: TGCAGTGCAACCTGGGACAGAGCTAATGAAAAACTGTTTTTT.

This clonotype occurred many times. The chain recombines TRBV12-3 or TRBV12-4 with TRBJ1-2; no clear D. This CDR3 comprises 13 residues. V was clipped by 8 bases and J by 4 bases, with 14 bases between them. The DNA for the CDR3 is TGTGCCAGCGGGTGGAGGGCGGCCTATGGCTACACCTTC. Translation gives CASGWRAAYGYTF.

This clonotype came up a few times. The chain joins TRBV25-1 to TRBJ1-1; D not certain. Germline CDR1 reads MGHDK; CDR2 reads SYGVNS. CDR3 size: 12 residues. Trimming left V 4 bases short and J 5 bases short, with 8 bases between. CDR3 region: CASSVSGTEAFF. The CDR3 DNA sequence: TGTGCCAGCAGTGTAAGTGGGACTGAAGCTTTCTTT.

This chain links TRBV7-3 with TRBJ2-1, with 7 bases fitting TRBD2. This CDR3 region has 15 residues. V was pared by 5 bases and J by 0 bases, with 4 bases of the junction left unmatched. Per the germline V gene, CDR1 is SGHTA and CDR2 is FQGTGA. The CDR3 DNA follows: TGTGCCAGCAGCACTAGCGAAAGCTCCTACAATGAGCAGTTCTTC. Protein: CASSTSESSYNEQFF.

At least ten counts were recorded for this clonotype. The rearrangement uses TRBV10-3 and TRBJ2-3, with 9 bases that match TRBD1. Per the germline V gene, CDR1 is ENHRY and CDR2 is SYGVKD. This CDR3 is built from 16 residues. Losses at the gene ends were 6 bases for V and 1 base for J; bases not matched to a gene: 8. The CDR3 nucleotides are TGTGCCATCAGGAACAACAGGGGGCAGGGCACAGATACGCAGTATTTT. Protein: CAIRNNRGQGTDTQYF.

This clonotype ranks as medium-sized. The rearrangement joins TRBV7-9 to TRBJ1-1, with a tentative D call TRBD1 (5 bases). The CDR3 runs to 17 residues. Germline V CDR1 and CDR2: SEHNR, FQNEAQ (reference sequence). Trimming cost V 2 bases and J 4 bases, with 20 bases left between them. As DNA, the CDR3 is TGTGCCAGCAGCTTAATGGCCGGGGCCGACCCATCCACTGAAGCTTTCTTT. Protein: CASSLMAGADPSTEAFF.

The sample holds many counts of this clonotype. V gene TRBV12-3 or TRBV12-4 combines with J gene TRBJ2-2; the match to TRBD2 covers 10 bases. The CDR3 is 15 residues long. Trimming took 2 bases from V and 4 from J; bases not matched to a gene: 1. CDR3 nucleotide sequence: TGTGCCAGCAGTTTAAGACTAGCGGGCACCGGGGAGCTGTTTTTT. The encoded protein is CASSLRLAGTGELFF.

On this clonotype itself: This may arise from a read error, as a much more abundant clone is one base away. V is TRBV15 and J is TRBJ2-7; no firm D call. The CDR3 contains 12 residues. From germline, CDR1 is LNHNV and CDR2 YYDKDF (reference sequence). This CDR3 reads CASSRDPRKQYF. The DNA for the CDR3 is TGTGCCTCCAGCAGAGATCCCCGCAAGCAGTACTTC. The full variable domain, its missing parts supplied by reference TRBV15 and TRBJ2-7, is DAMVIQNPRYQVTQFGKPVTLSCSQTLNHNVMYWYQQKSSQAPKLLFHYYDKDFNNEADTPDNFQSRRPNTSFCFLDIRSPGLGDTAMYLCASSRDPRKQYFGPGTRLTVT.

This clonotype was counted only a few times. The V call is TRBV30, the J call TRBJ2-3; 8 bases agree with TRBD2. The CDR3 is 14 amino acids. With V trimmed by 3 bases and J by 4 bases, 6 bases remained unmatched. Germline assignment: CDR1 GTSNPN and CDR2 SVGIG (reference sequence). The CDR3: CAWRASGSSDTQYF. CDR3 in DNA: TGTGCCTGGAGAGCCAGCGGGAGTTCAGATACGCAGTATTTT. The full variable domain, completed using reference TRBV30 and TRBJ2-3, is SQTIHQWPATLVQPVGSPLSLECTVEGTSNPNLYWYRQAAGRGLQLLFYSVGIGQISSEVPQNLSASRPQDRQFILSSKKLLLSDSGFYLCAWRASGSSDTQYFGPGTRLTVL.

This chain uses TRBV4-1 with TRBJ1-1; D possibly corresponds to TRBD1 (5 bases). Trimming cost V 6 bases and J 4 bases, with 12 bases left between them. The CDR3 has 13 amino acids. Per the germline V gene, CDR1 is MGHRA and CDR2 is YSYEKL. The CDR3 DNA is TGCGCCAGCAGTGCCGGGGGGTCCACTGAAGCTTTCTTT. This sequence encodes CASSAGGSTEAFF.

In its sample, this clonotype was seen many times. The chain is built from TRBV7-2 and TRBJ2-5, with D unclear. Per germline, CDR1 SGHTA and CDR2 FQGNSA. V was pared by 1 base and J by 3 bases, with 9 bases between. The CDR3 spans 14 residues. The CDR3, as DNA: TGTGCCAGCAGCTTAGAGGCTAGTGAAGAGACCCAGTACTTC. Amino acids: CASSLEASEETQYF.

A note on this clonotype: A read error is possible here, since a much larger clone lies one base away. This sequence joins TRBV12-3 or TRBV12-4 and TRBJ1-1, with D unclear. CDR3 length equals 14 residues. CDR3 bases: TGTGCCAGCAGTTTATCGACACTAAACACTGGAGCTTTCTTT. Encoded protein: CASSLSTLNTGAFF.

This chain joins TRBV4-1 and TRBJ2-7; possible D gene TRBD2, 8 bases. Trimming took 4 bases from V and 7 from J, leaving 26 bases between them. CDR3 length: 17 residues. CDR1 MGHRA and CDR2 YSYEKL come from the germline V gene. CDR3 residues: CASSPQGGAGVSREQYF. Written as DNA, the CDR3 is TGCGCCAGCAGCCCGCAGGGGGGAGCGGGAGTGAGTCGGGAGCAGTACTTC.

This clonotype appeared many times. The V call is TRBV6-5, the J call TRBJ2-7; D might be TRBD2 (6 bases). This CDR3 has 13 amino acids. Germline V gene sequence: CDR1 MNHEY, CDR2 SVGAGI. V lost 4 bases and J lost 4, with 11 bases in between. The CDR3 protein is CASSSPGVYEQYF. The CDR3 DNA sequence: TGTGCCAGCAGTTCCCCGGGAGTATACGAGCAGTACTTC.

This clonotype appeared many times. This chain connects TRBV20-1 to TRBJ2-5; D is possibly TRBD1 (7 bases). Trimming took 6 bases from V and 5 from J, leaving 22 bases between them. The CDR3 spans 15 residues. Germline CDR1 and CDR2: DFQATT and SNEGSKA (reference sequence). CDR3 region: CSALDEQGGRETQYF. DNA for the CDR3: TGCAGTGCCCTAGACGAGCAGGGGGGTCGGGAGACCCAGTACTTC.

Regarding this clonotype: One end of the junction varies from germline; a read error may be responsible. The rearrangement uses TRBV4-1 and TRBJ2-5; no clear D. CDR1 MGHRA and CDR2 YSYEKL come from the germline V gene. This CDR3 is 15 amino acids long. CDR3 sequence (DNA): TGCGCCAGCAGCCAAGAGGCTCGCCCTCTCGAGACCCGGTACTTC. Its translation: CASSQEARPLETRYF.

This clonotype was counted ten times or more. The chain combines TRBV4-2 with TRBJ1-1; D ambiguous. The CDR3 extends over 14 amino acids. Deletions cut 4 bases from V and 3 bases from J, with 12 bases between. Germline CDR1 LGHNA, CDR2 YNFKEQ. CDR3: CASSPIPGDTEAFF. CDR3 nucleotides: TGTGCCAGCAGCCCAATTCCGGGCGACACTGAAGCTTTCTTT.

Within the sample, this clonotype is medium-sized. The chain couples TRBV5-1 to TRBJ2-3, with 9 bases identical to TRBD2. Germline assignment: CDR1 SGHRS and CDR2 YFSETQ. V was pared by 3 bases and J by 8 bases, with 10 bases of the junction left unmatched. This CDR3 is 15 amino acids long. CDR3 sequence (DNA): TGCGCCAGCAGCTCGACTAGCGGTCGCGGGGGTACGCAGTATTTT. It encodes CASSSTSGRGGTQYF.

This clonotype was recorded at least ten times. J is TRBJ1-1 and V is TRBV3-1, with D uncertain. Trimming removed 4 bases from V and 4 bases from J, with 13 bases in between. CDR1 and CDR2 from the germline V gene are LGHDT and YNNKEL (reference sequence). The CDR3 contains 14 residues. The CDR3 DNA follows: TGTGCCAGCAGCCCTCAGACACCGATCACTGAAGCTTTCTTT. It translates to CASSPQTPITEAFF.

This clonotype was counted many times. The V call is TRBV5-6, the J call TRBJ1-6; D uncertain. In germline, CDR1 is SGHDT, CDR2 YYEEEE. The CDR3 sequence is 15 residues long. The V and J ends lost 4 bases and 7 bases respectively, with 15 bases between them. Here the CDR3 DNA reads TGTGCCAGCAGCGCGACGGGTAGAGGAAATTCACCCCTCCACTTT. It translates to CASSATGRGNSPLHF.